The T cell receptor beta chain described here comes from a study of T cells in Graves' hyperthyroidism and ophthalmopathy. Under 3 months was the duration of disease in ophthalmopathy patients, who also had a Clinical Activity Score of at least 3 and a NOSPECS grade of at least 4. V dropped 2 bases and J dropped 6; count of bases not matched to a gene: 10. The germline V gene has CDR1 SQVTM and CDR2 ANQGSEA. The CDR3 sequence is 18 residues long. This clonotype has more than one count but fewer than ten. Amplification targeted TCR beta CDR3 regions from RNA transcripts. First-round RT-PCR targeting the TCR CDR3 was performed with the HTBI primer set. TCRdb re-called the multiplex PCR reads through MiXCR, storing one row per CDR3 protein. This sample has nearly 600,000 distinct CDR3 sequences, with 13% to 15% found just once.

The chain carries TRBV29-1 and TRBJ2-2; 15 positions match TRBD2. The sequenced material came from blood. The sequence came from a woman under 30 with Graves' ophthalmopathy. The CDR3 sequence: CSVETAGLAGGIAGELFF. CDR3 coding DNA: TGCAGCGTTGAAACCGCGGGACTAGCGGGAGGTATTGCCGGGGAGCTGTTTTTT.